This T cell receptor (beta chain) was sequenced in a study of CD8 T cells in ankylosing spondylitis. Study-level results: Apparently characteristic of ankylosing spondylitis blood was a TCR beta motif (about eight highly homologous variants).

On this clonotype: Its target is unknown.

The CDR3 has 12 residues. The germline V gene encodes CDR1 MNHEY and CDR2 SVGEGT. V was shortened by 4 bases and J by 8 bases, with 11 bases between the two germline ends. As the method for making TCR beta libraries, quantitative 5'-RACE with molecular barcodes was used. TCRdb re-derived calls from the 5' RACE reads in MiXCR, one entry per CDR3 protein. This table has approximately 300,000 distinct CDR3 sequences, 6.5% to 10% appearing once. The sample taken for sequencing was blood, either unsorted or a sorted T cell fraction (not recorded which). The receptor comes from a male donor with ankylosing spondylitis. This chain links TRBV6-2 or TRBV6-3 with TRBJ1-1; D call uncertain. DNA for the CDR3: TGTGCCAGCAGTTTGACACTATACGAAGCTTTCTTT. Its protein is CASSLTLYEAFF.